This T cell receptor beta chain was obtained from a study of T cell repertoires in ileal Crohn's disease (dated by TCRdb to about 2019). As for the study more broadly: The median duration of disease was roughly 8.2 years, and at the time of surgery roughly 38% of patients were active smokers. For commercial TCRB immunosequencing, roughly 0.5 micrograms of biopsy DNA were submitted for each sample. A total of approximately 170 mucosal samples from 60 or so patients were sequenced, collected from several sites on the surgical specimen as well as at postoperative endoscopy. Running in parallel with the study was a multicentre cohort set up to find predictors of early endoscopic recurrence following ileocolonic resection. A Rutgeerts score above i0 was used to define endoscopic postoperative recurrence. About half of the patients received postoperative therapy: ten to eleven received thiopurines and roughly 17 received anti-TNF agents. TCR repertoire analysis was done in 50 to 70 Crohn's disease patients from a prospective multicentre cohort. M0 samples consisted of biopsies taken from the inflamed part of the ileum in the surgical resection specimen. All patients had surgery for a complication: stricturing disease in around 61% and penetrating disease in 39%.

The sample's time point label, in plain terms: inflamed ileum from the surgical specimen. Eligible patients were adults with ileal or ileocolonic Crohn's disease who had an indication for ileocolonic resection. Whole ileal mucosal biopsies were kept frozen at -80 degrees C prior to DNA extraction. A TRizol-based method was used to extract genomic DNA from the frozen whole biopsies, and the DNA was quantified with a NanoDrop 2000 spectrophotometer. A note on this clone: The target of this receptor is not known. No base-level quality is on record; no much larger clone is a single base apart.

Study-wide findings and limitations: Sorted CD8 T cells carried more high-frequency clones than CD4 T cells, suggesting mucosal expansions were mainly CD8. Endoscopic recurrence was found to be associated with higher high-frequency clone percentages at surgery, and recurrence was observed in all patients with clonality above 26.8% (18/57). Only a subgroup of patients, of unstated size, had their mucosal CD4 and CD8 T cells sorted and sequenced. A significantly higher proportion of clonal expansions was observed in active smokers at surgery than in non-smokers (roughly 24% vs 19%, p=0.02).

Library prep was done by the immunoSEQ multiplex PCR assay. CDR3 regions were amplified from genomic DNA by Adaptive Biotechnology using a two-step, amplification bias-controlled multiplex PCR. The first PCR used primers for every V and J gene segment; the second PCR added barcodes and Illumina adapters. An Illumina instrument was used to sequence the CDR3 libraries. As for how the authors treated the data: The analysis drew on both the pipelines supplied by the vendor and custom analysis of the raw data in R/Bioconductor running R version 3.3.0. Clonality, which ranges from 0 to 1, was calculated as the inverse of the normalised Shannon entropy across all productive clones. High-frequency clones were defined as the share of the repertoire taken up by the top 100 clones, keeping only clones that passed a 95% confidence test. Repertoire diversity was measured with the Simpson index, and overlap between samples was measured with the Morisita-Horn index. TCRdb retrieved this table from immuneACCESS and kept in-frame rearrangements only. Not all clones are present; in checked studies, unresolved V genes account for under half, and no reason is known for the remainder. That table gives V, J and clone size, and the DNA gave D and trimming. Counted in this sample were 8,000 to 9,500 clones; 65% to 90% of them appeared once. The ten largest clones take up roughly 9.6% of the sample.

The CDR3 contains 18 residues, cysteine and phenylalanine counted. The sequence is cut down to CDR3 DNA, 54 bases in frame from base 1. Based on the germline V gene, the CDR1 and CDR2 sequences are SGHAT and FQNNGV. V and J lose 6 bases and 2 bases, and a span of 25 bases separates them. This TCR was sampled from an adult with Crohn's disease. The sample comprised ileal tissue. The rearranged chain carries TRBV11-2 and TRBJ1-2, with TRBD1 tentatively as D gene (6 bases match). The CDR3 in this case is CASSRLNGKRGGNYGYTF. The nucleotides read TGTGCCAGCAGTCGCTTAAATGGAAAAAGGGGGGGAAACTATGGCTACACCTTC.